The T cell receptor beta chain under discussion was sequenced for a study of blood T cells in healthy people across ages. A second about 6 to 11 cycle PCR used barcoded and J-beta primers. Each cDNA molecule, via a template-switch adaptor with 12 random nucleotides, was tagged. CDR3-containing paired-end reads numbering at least 2.5 million came from each sample. TCRdb processed the 5' RACE reads anew with MiXCR; each CDR3 protein has one entry. The sample holds about a million distinct CDR3 sequences; 45% to 60% are singletons and the top ten take 20% to 25%. The sample comprised blood. This clonotype was sampled from a woman aged 55-69 years in good health.

The CDR3 nucleotides read TGTGCCAGCAGCCCAAACGTCCTCTACGAGCAGTACTTC. The encoded protein is CASSPNVLYEQYF. This chain connects TRBV5-5 to TRBJ2-7; D call uncertain. The CDR3 runs to 13 residues. Trimming took off 4 bases at V and 3 bases at J, with 11 bases between the two ends. Germline V CDR1 and CDR2: SGHKS, YYEKEE (reference sequence).